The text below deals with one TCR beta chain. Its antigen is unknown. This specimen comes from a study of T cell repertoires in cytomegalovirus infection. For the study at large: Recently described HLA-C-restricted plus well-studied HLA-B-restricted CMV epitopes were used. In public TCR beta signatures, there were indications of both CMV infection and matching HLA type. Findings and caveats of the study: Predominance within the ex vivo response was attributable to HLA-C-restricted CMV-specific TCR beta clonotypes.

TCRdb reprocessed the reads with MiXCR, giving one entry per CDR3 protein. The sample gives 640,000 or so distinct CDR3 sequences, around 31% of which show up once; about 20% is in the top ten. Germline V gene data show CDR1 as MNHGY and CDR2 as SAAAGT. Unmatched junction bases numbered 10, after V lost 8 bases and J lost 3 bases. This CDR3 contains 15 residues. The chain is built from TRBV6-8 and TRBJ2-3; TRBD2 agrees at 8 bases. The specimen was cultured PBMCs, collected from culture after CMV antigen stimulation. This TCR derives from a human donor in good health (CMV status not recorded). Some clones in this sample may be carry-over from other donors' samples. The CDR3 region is CASPSAAGGTDTQYF. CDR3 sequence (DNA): TGTGCCAGCCCATCCGCCGCGGGGGGAACAGATACGCAGTATTTT.